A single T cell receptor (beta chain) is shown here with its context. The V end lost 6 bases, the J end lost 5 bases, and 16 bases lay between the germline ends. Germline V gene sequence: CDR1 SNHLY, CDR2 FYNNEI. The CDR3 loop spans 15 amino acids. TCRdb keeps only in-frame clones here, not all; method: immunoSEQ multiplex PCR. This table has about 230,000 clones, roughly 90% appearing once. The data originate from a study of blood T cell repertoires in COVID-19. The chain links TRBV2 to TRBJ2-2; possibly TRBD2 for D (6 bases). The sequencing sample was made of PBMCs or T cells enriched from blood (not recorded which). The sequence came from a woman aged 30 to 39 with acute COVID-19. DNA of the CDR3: TGTGCCAGCAGAGGTCTCGCGGGGCCAACCGGGGAGCTGTTTTTT. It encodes CASRGLAGPTGELFF.